The rows below give T cell receptor beta chains drawn from one sample of a study of memory CD4+ T cells and cytomegalovirus serostatus. The data were produced by immunoSEQ multiplex PCR, yet TCRdb's version contains in-frame clones alone and is incomplete. Here the sample spans 85,000 to 100,000 clones, approximately 80% being singletons. Material for sequencing was memory CD4+ T cells from blood. Every receptor here comes from an adult in good health and CMV-seropositive. CDR3s include the opening cysteine and the closing phenylalanine or tryptophan. The D gene is left open where the match is weak. Clone size, where shown, is once, few, many, or a class for clones that have expanded.

D: TRBD2; V: TRBV5-1; size: .; J: TRBJ2-7; DNA: TGCGCCAGCAGCTCCGGGACTAGCGGGCCTTTGAGCTCCTACGAGCAGTACTTC; CDR3: CASSSGTSGPLSSYEQYF
D: .; V: TRBV6-6; size: .; J: TRBJ2-4; DNA: TGTGCCAGCAGTTACTCTGTAGGGGCAAAAAACATTCAGTACTTC; CDR3: CASSYSVGAKNIQYF
D: TRBD1; V: TRBV7-8; size: .; J: TRBJ1-5; DNA: TGTGCCAGCAGCACAAGGACAGGGGGCCGCAATCAGCCCCAGCATTTT; CDR3: CASSTRTGGRNQPQHF
D: .; V: TRBV11-1; size: .; J: TRBJ2-2; DNA: TGTGCCAGCAGCTTCCAGACAGGGAACACCGGGGAGCTGTTTTTT; CDR3: CASSFQTGNTGELFF
D: .; V: TRBV2; size: .; J: TRBJ2-5; DNA: TGTGCCAGCACCCCGGGGGATAAAGAGACCCAGTACTTC; CDR3: CASTPGDKETQYF
D: TRBD2; V: TRBV6-1; size: .; J: TRBJ2-3; DNA: TGTGCCAGCAGTGAGATGGGGGGACTAGCGGGAGCTGCAGATACGCAGTATTTT; CDR3: CASSEMGGLAGAADTQYF
D: .; V: TRBV7-8; size: .; J: TRBJ2-6; DNA: TGTGCTGCCGGGGCAGGCGTCTCTGGGGCCAACGTCCTGACTTTC; CDR3: CAAGAGVSGANVLTF
D: .; V: TRBV19; size: .; J: TRBJ2-2; DNA: TGTGCCAGTAGTATCGGATGGGTGCTGTTTTTT; CDR3: CASSIGWVLFF
D: TRBD1; V: TRBV5-1; size: .; J: TRBJ1-1; DNA: TGCGCCAGCAGCTTGGGGACAGGGGACACTGAAGCTTTCTTT; CDR3: CASSLGTGDTEAFF
D: TRBD2; V: TRBV30; size: .; J: TRBJ2-1; DNA: TGTGCCTGGACCCCTCTAGCGGCACCCTACAATGAGCAGTTCTTC; CDR3: CAWTPLAAPYNEQFF
D: .; V: TRBV7-3; size: .; J: TRBJ2-1; DNA: TGTGCCAGCAGCTTACTGGGGGCAGCACTCAATGAGCAGTTCTTC; CDR3: CASSLLGAALNEQFF
D: TRBD1; V: TRBV5-1; size: .; J: TRBJ1-1; DNA: TGCGCCAGCAGCTTGGGGACAGGGAGGTGGACTGAAGCTTTCTTT; CDR3: CASSLGTGRWTEAFF
D: .; V: TRBV7-9; size: .; J: TRBJ2-1; DNA: TGTGCCAGCAGCTTTTTCCTAATTTTCGCCAATGAGCAGTTCTTC; CDR3: CASSFFLIFANEQFF
D: .; V: TRBV28; size: .; J: TRBJ2-5; DNA: TGTGCCAGCAGTTTATCCCACTGGAAAGAGACCCAGTACTTC; CDR3: CASSLSHWKETQYF
D: .; V: TRBV9; size: .; J: TRBJ1-5; DNA: TGTGCCAGCAGCGTAGGAGATCAGCCCCAGCATTTT; CDR3: CASSVGDQPQHF
D: TRBD1; V: TRBV5-4; size: .; J: TRBJ2-7; DNA: TGTGCCAGCAGCTTGGGCCTTGAACAGGGGGACTACGAGCAGTACTTC; CDR3: CASSLGLEQGDYEQYF
D: .; V: TRBV28; size: .; J: TRBJ1-4; DNA: TGTGCCAGCAGTTTTTCAGCCGGGTTACGGGAAAAACTGTTTTTT; CDR3: CASSFSAGLREKLFF
D: TRBD1; V: TRBV10-2; size: .; J: TRBJ2-7; DNA: TGCGCCAGCAACCCGGGACAGGGGGCGGTCTACGAGCAGTACTTC; CDR3: CASNPGQGAVYEQYF
D: .; V: TRBV10-3; size: many; J: TRBJ1-2; DNA: TGTGCCACTAGCTCCGGGACCGACTATGGCTACACCTTC; CDR3: CATSSGTDYGYTF
D: .; V: TRBV5-4; size: .; J: TRBJ1-2; DNA: TGTGCCAGCAGCTTGGAGTCAGACTATGGCTACACCTTC; CDR3: CASSLESDYGYTF
D: TRBD2; V: TRBV27; size: .; J: TRBJ2-7; DNA: TGTGCCAGCAGTGCTTCCGGGACTAGCGGGAGTTGGTCCTACGAGCAGTACTTC; CDR3: CASSASGTSGSWSYEQYF
D: .; V: TRBV28; size: .; J: TRBJ1-4; DNA: TGTGCCAGCAGTTCGAGTCTAACTAATGAAAAACTGTTTTTT; CDR3: CASSSSLTNEKLFF
D: .; V: TRBV28; size: few; J: TRBJ1-1; DNA: TGTGCCAGCAGTTTACCCCCAGGGTTAGGCACTGAAGCTTTCTTT; CDR3: CASSLPPGLGTEAFF
D: TRBD1; V: TRBV5-1; size: once; J: TRBJ1-4; DNA: TGCGCCAGCAGCCCGGGACAGGGGTCAACTAATGAAAAACTGTTTTTT; CDR3: CASSPGQGSTNEKLFF
D: .; V: TRBV5-8; size: .; J: TRBJ1-1; DNA: TGTGCCAGCAGACCGATAGGAGGGGCGATGAACACTGAAGCTTTCTTT; CDR3: CASRPIGGAMNTEAFF
D: .; V: TRBV5-6; size: .; J: TRBJ1-6; DNA: TGTGCCAGTGGGGGGAATAATTCACCCCTCCACTTT; CDR3: CASGGNNSPLHF
D: .; V: TRBV28; size: .; J: TRBJ1-2; DNA: TGTGCCAGCAGGCCAGGGGCAGGGTATTGGATTTTATATGGCTACACCTTC; CDR3: CASRPGAGYWILYGYTF
D: .; V: TRBV15; size: .; J: TRBJ2-1; DNA: TGTGCCACCAGCAGAGCCCTAACGAGGGCCGACAATGAGCAGTTCTTC; CDR3: CATSRALTRADNEQFF
D: .; V: TRBV5-4; size: .; J: TRBJ1-1; DNA: TGTGCCAGCAGCCTCGACAGTATGAACACTGAAGCTTTCTTT; CDR3: CASSLDSMNTEAFF
D: TRBD1; V: TRBV28; size: .; J: TRBJ1-1; DNA: TGTGCCAGCAGTTGGACAGGGGGTTTCACTGAAGCTTTCTTT; CDR3: CASSWTGGFTEAFF
D: TRBD2; V: TRBV28; size: medium-sized; J: TRBJ2-1; DNA: TGTGCCAGTCAAGCGGGAAAACCCTACAATGAGCAGTTCTTC; CDR3: CASQAGKPYNEQFF
D: .; V: TRBV18; size: .; J: TRBJ2-2; DNA: TGTGCCAGCTCAAGCAGACAGAACACCGGGGAGCTGTTTTTT; CDR3: CASSSRQNTGELFF
D: .; V: TRBV7-2; size: .; J: TRBJ1-1; DNA: TGTGCCAGCAGCTTAGGGTCCATGCTGGCTTTCTTT; CDR3: CASSLGSMLAFF
D: .; V: TRBV2; size: .; J: TRBJ1-1; DNA: TGTGCCAGCAGTGGTAGCAGCCTGAACACTGAAGCTTTCTTT; CDR3: CASSGSSLNTEAFF
D: .; V: TRBV5-4; size: .; J: TRBJ2-2; DNA: TGTGCCAGCAGCTTGGGAGGGAACACCGGGGAGCTGTTTTTT; CDR3: CASSLGGNTGELFF
D: .; V: TRBV28; size: medium-sized; J: TRBJ1-1; DNA: TGTGCCAGCAGACGTGACAGGATGAACACTGAAGCTTTCTTT; CDR3: CASRRDRMNTEAFF
D: .; V: TRBV7-9; size: .; J: TRBJ1-5; DNA: TGTGCCAGCAGCTTAAAGGGAGACAATCAGCCCCAGCATTTT; CDR3: CASSLKGDNQPQHF
D: .; V: TRBV28; size: .; J: TRBJ2-5; DNA: TGTGCCGCGGCGGAGCTCCAAGAGACCCAGTACTTC; CDR3: CAAAELQETQYF
D: TRBD1; V: TRBV28; size: .; J: TRBJ2-7; DNA: TGTGCCAGCAGCCACTCGGACAGGGGGCATCGGCAGTACTTC; CDR3: CASSHSDRGHRQYF
D: .; V: TRBV28; size: .; J: TRBJ1-1; DNA: TGTGCCAGCAGTCCCCCCCAGGGCCTGAACACTGAAGCTTTCTTT; CDR3: CASSPPQGLNTEAFF
D: .; V: TRBV29-1; size: .; J: TRBJ2-7; DNA: TGCAGCGTCTCGGGCACCTGGGGCGAGCAGTACTTC; CDR3: CSVSGTWGEQYF
D: .; V: TRBV7-2; size: .; J: TRBJ2-5; DNA: TGTGCCAGCAGCTCCAGGGGTGGGGCCCAAGAGACCCAGTACTTC; CDR3: CASSSRGGAQETQYF
D: TRBD2; V: TRBV2; size: .; J: TRBJ2-1; DNA: TGTGCCAGCAATACCCTAGCGGGAGCTTACAATGAGCAGTTCTTC; CDR3: CASNTLAGAYNEQFF
D: TRBD2; V: TRBV6-1; size: .; J: TRBJ2-2; DNA: TGTGCCAGCAGTGCAGCACCTAGCGGGAGGGCCGGCGGGGAGCTGTTTTTT; CDR3: CASSAAPSGRAGGELFF
D: .; V: TRBV5-6; size: .; J: TRBJ2-3; DNA: TGTGCCAGCAGCCCGGGCCCTAGCATGGCAGATACGCAGTATTTT; CDR3: CASSPGPSMADTQYF
D: TRBD2; V: TRBV18; size: .; J: TRBJ2-7; DNA: TGTGCCAGCTCACCAGTACCGGGACTAGCGGGAGTAGACGAGCAGTACTTC; CDR3: CASSPVPGLAGVDEQYF
D: .; V: TRBV28; size: .; J: TRBJ1-5; DNA: TGTGCCAGCACTTTTCGGAGTTTCAATCAGCCCCAGCATTTT; CDR3: CASTFRSFNQPQHF
D: TRBD1; V: TRBV27; size: .; J: TRBJ2-7; DNA: TGTGCCAGCAGTCTCAGGGGGACCGGCTACGAGCAGTACTTC; CDR3: CASSLRGTGYEQYF
D: TRBD2; V: TRBV7-6; size: .; J: TRBJ2-1; DNA: TGTGCCAGCAGCTTAGGGTTATTAGCGGGAGGGCAGAATGAGCAGTTCTTC; CDR3: CASSLGLLAGGQNEQFF
D: .; V: TRBV19; size: once; J: TRBJ2-1; DNA: TGTGCCAGTAGTATAGAGAGGGAGTTGTACAATGAGCAGTTCTTC; CDR3: CASSIERELYNEQFF
D: TRBD1; V: TRBV5-1; size: .; J: TRBJ2-3; DNA: TGCGCCAGCAGCCTAGGGGGCTACACAGATACGCAGTATTTT; CDR3: CASSLGGYTDTQYF
D: TRBD2; V: TRBV27; size: .; J: TRBJ2-7; DNA: TGTGCCAGCCGGGGTAGCGGGCGGAAATCCTACGAGCAGTACTTC; CDR3: CASRGSGRKSYEQYF
D: .; V: TRBV7-3; size: .; J: TRBJ2-5; DNA: TGTGCCAGCTCCCGGGCTTCCCAAGAGACCCAGTACTTC; CDR3: CASSRASQETQYF
D: .; V: TRBV7-9; size: .; J: TRBJ2-2; DNA: TGTGCCAGCAGCAAGCGCTCCGACGCTCCCTCCGGGGAGCTGTTTTTT; CDR3: CASSKRSDAPSGELFF
D: .; V: TRBV28; size: .; J: TRBJ1-2; DNA: TGTGCCAGCAGCCAGGTGGGGCGCGACTATGGCTACACCTTC; CDR3: CASSQVGRDYGYTF
D: .; V: TRBV27; size: .; J: TRBJ1-5; DNA: TGTGCCAGCAGTTCCCGGTCCGCCGGTCAGCCCCAGCATTTT; CDR3: CASSSRSAGQPQHF
D: TRBD2; V: TRBV4-3; size: .; J: TRBJ2-7; DNA: TGCGCCAGCAGCCAAGGTCTAGCGGGAGGCGGGTCCTACGAGCAGTACTTC; CDR3: CASSQGLAGGGSYEQYF